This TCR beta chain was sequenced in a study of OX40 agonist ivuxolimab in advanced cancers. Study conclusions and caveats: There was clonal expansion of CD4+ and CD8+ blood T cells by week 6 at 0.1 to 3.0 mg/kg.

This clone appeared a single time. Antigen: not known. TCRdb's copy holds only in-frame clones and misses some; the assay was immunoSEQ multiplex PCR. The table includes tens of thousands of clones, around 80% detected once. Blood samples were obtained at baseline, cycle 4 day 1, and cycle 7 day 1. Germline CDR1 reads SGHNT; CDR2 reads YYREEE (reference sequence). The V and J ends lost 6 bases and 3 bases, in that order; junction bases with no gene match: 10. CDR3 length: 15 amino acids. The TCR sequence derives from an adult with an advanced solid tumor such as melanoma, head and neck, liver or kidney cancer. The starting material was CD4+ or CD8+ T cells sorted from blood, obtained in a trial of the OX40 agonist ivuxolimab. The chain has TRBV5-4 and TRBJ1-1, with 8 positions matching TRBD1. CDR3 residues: CASNYGQGLYTEAFF. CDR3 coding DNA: TGTGCCAGCAATTACGGACAGGGATTGTACACTGAAGCTTTCTTT.